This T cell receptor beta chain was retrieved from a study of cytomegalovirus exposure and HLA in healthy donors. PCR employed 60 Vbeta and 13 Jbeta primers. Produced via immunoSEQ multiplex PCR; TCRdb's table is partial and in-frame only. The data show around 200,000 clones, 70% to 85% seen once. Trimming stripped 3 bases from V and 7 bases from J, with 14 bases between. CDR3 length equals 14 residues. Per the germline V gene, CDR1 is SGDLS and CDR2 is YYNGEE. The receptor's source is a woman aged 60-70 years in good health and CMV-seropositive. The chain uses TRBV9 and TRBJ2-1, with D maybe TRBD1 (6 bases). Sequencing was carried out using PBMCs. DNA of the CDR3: TGTGCCAGCAGCGCCCCACGCCAGGGGAATGAGCAGTTCTTC. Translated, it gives CASSAPRQGNEQFF.